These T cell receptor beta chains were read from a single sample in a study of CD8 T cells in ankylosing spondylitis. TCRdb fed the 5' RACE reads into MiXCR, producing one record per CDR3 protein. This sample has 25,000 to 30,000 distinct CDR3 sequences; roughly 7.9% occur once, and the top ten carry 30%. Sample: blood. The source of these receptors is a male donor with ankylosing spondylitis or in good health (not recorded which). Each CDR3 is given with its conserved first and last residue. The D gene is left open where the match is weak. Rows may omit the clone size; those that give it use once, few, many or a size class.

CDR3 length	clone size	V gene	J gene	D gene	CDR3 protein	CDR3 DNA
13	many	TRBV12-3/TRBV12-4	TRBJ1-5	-	CASSLVQNQPQHF	TGTGCCAGCAGTTTGGTCCAGAATCAGCCCCAGCATTTT
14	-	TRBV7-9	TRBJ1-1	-	CASSLAGEYTEAFF	TGTGCCAGCAGCTTAGCCGGGGAGTACACTGAAGCTTTCTTT
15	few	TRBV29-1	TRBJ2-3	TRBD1	CSAPGQPEGTDTQYF	TGCAGCGCCCCGGGACAGCCGGAGGGCACAGATACGCAGTATTTT
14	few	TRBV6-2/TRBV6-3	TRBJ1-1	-	CASSYSQSNTEAFF	TGTGCCAGCAGTTACTCTCAGAGTAACACTGAAGCTTTCTTT
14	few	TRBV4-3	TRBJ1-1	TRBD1	CASSRTGGPTEAFF	TGCGCCAGCAGCCGGACAGGGGGCCCCACTGAAGCTTTCTTT
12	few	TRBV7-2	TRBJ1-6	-	CASSLVRSPLHF	TGTGCCAGCAGCTTAGTGCGTTCACCCCTCCACTTT
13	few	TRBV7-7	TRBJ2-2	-	CASSVGYTGELFF	TGTGCTAGCTCCGTGGGATACACCGGGGAGCTGTTTTTT
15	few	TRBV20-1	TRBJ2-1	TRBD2	CSARYVAGAWNEQFF	TGCAGTGCTAGATATGTAGCGGGGGCCTGGAATGAGCAGTTCTTC
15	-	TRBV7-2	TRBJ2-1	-	CASSPTGAAPSVQFF	TGTGCCAGCAGCCCAACAGGGGCCGCTCCTAGCGTGCAGTTCTTC
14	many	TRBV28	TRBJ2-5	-	CASSAQGRKETQYF	TGTGCCAGCAGTGCTCAGGGGCGCAAAGAGACCCAGTACTTC
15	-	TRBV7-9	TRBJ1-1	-	CASSRMGRLNTEAFF	TGTGCCAGCAGCCGTATGGGACGGTTGAACACTGAAGCTTTCTTT
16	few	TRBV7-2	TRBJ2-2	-	CASRPGRGLDTGELFF	TGTGCCAGCAGACCCGGCAGGGGCCTGGACACCGGGGAGCTGTTTTTT
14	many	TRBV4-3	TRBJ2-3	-	CASSQDALTDTQYF	TGCGCCAGCAGCCAAGATGCGTTGACAGATACGCAGTATTTT
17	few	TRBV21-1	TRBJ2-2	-	CASSKGPGLTDTGELFF	TGTGCCAGCAGCAAAGGTCCGGGATTAACGGACACCGGGGAGCTGTTTTTT
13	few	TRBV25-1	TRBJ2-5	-	CASSEPRRRDQYF	TGTGCCAGCAGTGAACCGCGCAGGAGGGACCAGTACTTC
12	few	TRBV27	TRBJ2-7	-	CASSFSGYEQYF	TGTGCCAGCAGTTTCTCCGGATACGAGCAGTACTTC
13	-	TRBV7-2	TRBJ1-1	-	CASSPWANTEAFF	TGTGCCAGCAGCCCATGGGCGAACACTGAAGCTTTCTTT
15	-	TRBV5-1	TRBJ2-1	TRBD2	CASSLAGGGYNEQFF	TGCGCCAGCAGCTTGGCAGGCGGGGGCTACAATGAGCAGTTCTTC
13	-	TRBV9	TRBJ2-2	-	CASSEGNTGELFF	TGTGCCTCCAGCGAGGGAAACACCGGGGAGCTGTTTTTT
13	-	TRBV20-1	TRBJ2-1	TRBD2	CSAWTSLYNEQFF	TGCAGTGCTTGGACTAGCCTCTACAATGAGCAGTTCTTC
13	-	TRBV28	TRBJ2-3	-	CASSPPDTDTQYF	TGTGCCAGCAGTCCCCCAGACACAGATACGCAGTATTTT
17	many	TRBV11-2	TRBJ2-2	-	CASSSDRGIMDTGELFF	TGTGCCAGCAGCTCCGACCGGGGAATTATGGACACCGGGGAGCTGTTTTTT
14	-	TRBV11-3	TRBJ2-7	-	CASSKGGSTYEQYF	TGTGCCAGCAGTAAGGGGGGCAGTACCTACGAGCAGTACTTC
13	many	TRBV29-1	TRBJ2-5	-	CSVVYQGSGTQYF	TGCAGCGTTGTATATCAGGGCTCGGGGACCCAGTACTTC
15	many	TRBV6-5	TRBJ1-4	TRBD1	CASALSGTGTEKLFF	TGTGCCAGCGCACTATCCGGGACAGGGACTGAAAAACTGTTTTTT
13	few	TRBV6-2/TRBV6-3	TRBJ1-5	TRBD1	CASQDRGYQPQHF	TGTGCCAGCCAGGACAGGGGCTATCAGCCCCAGCATTTT
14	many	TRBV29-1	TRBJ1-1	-	CSARGGPTNTEAFF	TGCAGCGCCCGCGGGGGGCCTACTAACACTGAAGCTTTCTTT
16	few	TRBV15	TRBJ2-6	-	CATSRHQGSGANVLTF	TGTGCCACCAGCAGACATCAGGGGTCCGGGGCCAACGTCCTGACTTTC
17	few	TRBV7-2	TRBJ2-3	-	CASNTKGSGGGTDTQYF	TGTGCCAGCAATACCAAGGGGTCAGGGGGAGGAACAGATACGCAGTATTTT
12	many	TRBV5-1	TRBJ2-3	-	CASSMTTDTQYF	TGCGCCAGCAGCATGACCACAGATACGCAGTATTTT
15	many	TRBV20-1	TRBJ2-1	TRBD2	CSAGTSGSIYNEQFF	TGCAGCGCCGGGACTAGCGGGAGTATTTACAATGAGCAGTTCTTC
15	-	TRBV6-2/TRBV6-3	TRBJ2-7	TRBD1	CANSPAGTGSHEQYF	TGTGCCAACAGCCCAGCCGGGACAGGGTCGCACGAGCAGTACTTC
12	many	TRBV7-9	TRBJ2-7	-	CASSGRSYEQYF	TGTGCCAGCAGCGGCAGATCCTACGAGCAGTACTTC
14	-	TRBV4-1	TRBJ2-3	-	CASSQDRRADTQYF	TGCGCCAGCAGCCAGGACAGGAGGGCAGATACGCAGTATTTT
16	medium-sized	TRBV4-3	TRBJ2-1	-	CASSQERTGVFGEQFF	TGCGCCAGCAGCCAAGAAAGGACTGGGGTATTTGGGGAGCAGTTCTTC